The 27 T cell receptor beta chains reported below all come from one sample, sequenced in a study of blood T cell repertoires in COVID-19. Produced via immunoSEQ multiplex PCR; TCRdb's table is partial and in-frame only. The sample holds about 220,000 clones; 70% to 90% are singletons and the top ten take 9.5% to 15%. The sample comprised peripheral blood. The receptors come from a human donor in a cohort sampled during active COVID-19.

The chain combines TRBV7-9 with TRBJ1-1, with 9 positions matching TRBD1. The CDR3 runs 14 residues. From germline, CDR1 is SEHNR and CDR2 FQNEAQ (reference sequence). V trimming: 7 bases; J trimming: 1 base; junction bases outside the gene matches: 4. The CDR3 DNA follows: TGTGCCAGCACCAAGACAGGGGGGAACACTGAAGCTTTCTTT. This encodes CASTKTGGNTEAFF.

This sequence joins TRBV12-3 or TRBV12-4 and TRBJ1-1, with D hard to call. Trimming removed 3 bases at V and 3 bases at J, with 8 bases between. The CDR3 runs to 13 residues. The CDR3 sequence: CASSFREDTEAFF. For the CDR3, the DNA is TGTGCCAGCAGTTTCCGCGAAGACACTGAAGCTTTCTTT.

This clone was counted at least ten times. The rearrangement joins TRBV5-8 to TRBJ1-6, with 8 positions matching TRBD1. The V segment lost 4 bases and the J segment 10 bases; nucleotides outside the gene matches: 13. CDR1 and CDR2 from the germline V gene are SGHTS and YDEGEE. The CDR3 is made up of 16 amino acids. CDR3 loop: CASSQTGVLRGSPLHF. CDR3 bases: TGTGCCAGCAGCCAGACAGGGGTGCTGAGGGGATCACCCCTCCACTTT.

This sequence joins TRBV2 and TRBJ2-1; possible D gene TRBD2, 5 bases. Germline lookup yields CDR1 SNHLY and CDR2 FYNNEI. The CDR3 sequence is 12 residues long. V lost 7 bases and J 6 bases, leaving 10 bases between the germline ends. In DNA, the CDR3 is TGTGCCAGCAATTGGAGGCTCAATGAGCAGTTCTTC. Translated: CASNWRLNEQFF.

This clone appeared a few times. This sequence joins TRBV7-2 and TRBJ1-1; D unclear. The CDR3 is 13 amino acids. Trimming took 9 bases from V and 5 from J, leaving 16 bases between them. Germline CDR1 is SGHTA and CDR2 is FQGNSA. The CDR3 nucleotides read TGTGCCAGTGGACGGGGAAGAGAGACTGAAGCTTTCTTT. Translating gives CASGRGRETEAFF.

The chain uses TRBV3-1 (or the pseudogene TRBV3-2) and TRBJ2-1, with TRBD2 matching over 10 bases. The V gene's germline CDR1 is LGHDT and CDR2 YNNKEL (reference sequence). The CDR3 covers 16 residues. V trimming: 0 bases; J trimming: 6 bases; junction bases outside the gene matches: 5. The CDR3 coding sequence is TGTGCCAGCAGCCAAGATAGAACTAGCGGGACCAATGAGCAGTTCTTC. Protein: CASSQDRTSGTNEQFF.

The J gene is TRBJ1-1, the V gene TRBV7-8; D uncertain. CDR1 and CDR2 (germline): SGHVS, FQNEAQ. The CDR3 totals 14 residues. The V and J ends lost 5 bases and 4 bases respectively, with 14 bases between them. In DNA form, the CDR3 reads TGTGCCAGCAGCATCTACAGAGGGAGCACTGAAGCTTTCTTT. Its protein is CASSIYRGSTEAFF.

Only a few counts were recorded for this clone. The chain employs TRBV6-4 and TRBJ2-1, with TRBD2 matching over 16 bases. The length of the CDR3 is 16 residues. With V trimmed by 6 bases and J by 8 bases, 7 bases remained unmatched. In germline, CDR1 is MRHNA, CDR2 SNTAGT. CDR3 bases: TGTGCCAGCAGCCCGGGACTAGCGGGAGGGCCGGATGAGCAGTTCTTC. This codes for CASSPGLAGGPDEQFF.

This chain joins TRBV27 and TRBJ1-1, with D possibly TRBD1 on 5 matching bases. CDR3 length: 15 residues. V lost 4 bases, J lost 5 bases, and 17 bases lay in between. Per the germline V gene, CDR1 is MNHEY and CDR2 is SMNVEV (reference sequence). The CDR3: CASSSLGGKGTEAFF. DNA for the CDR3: TGTGCCAGCAGTTCCCTCGGGGGGAAGGGAACTGAAGCTTTCTTT.

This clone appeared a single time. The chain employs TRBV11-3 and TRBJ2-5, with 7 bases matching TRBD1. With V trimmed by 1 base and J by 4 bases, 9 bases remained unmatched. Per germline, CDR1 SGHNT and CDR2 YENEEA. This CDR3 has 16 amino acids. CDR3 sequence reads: CASSLGDSPQGETQYF. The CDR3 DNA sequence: TGTGCCAGCAGCTTAGGGGACAGTCCTCAGGGAGAGACCCAGTACTTC.

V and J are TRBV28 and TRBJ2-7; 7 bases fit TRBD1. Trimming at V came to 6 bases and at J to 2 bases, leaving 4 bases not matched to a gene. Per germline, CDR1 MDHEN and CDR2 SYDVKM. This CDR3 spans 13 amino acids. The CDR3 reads CASRAGGTYEQYF. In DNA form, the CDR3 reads TGTGCCAGCAGGGCAGGGGGAACCTACGAGCAGTACTTC.

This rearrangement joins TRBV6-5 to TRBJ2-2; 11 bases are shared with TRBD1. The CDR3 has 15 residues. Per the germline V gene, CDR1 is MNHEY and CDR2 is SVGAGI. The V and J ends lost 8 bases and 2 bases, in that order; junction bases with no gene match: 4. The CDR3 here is CASCRTGGNTGELFF. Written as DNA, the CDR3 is TGTGCCAGCTGCCGGACAGGGGGCAACACCGGGGAGCTGTTTTTT.

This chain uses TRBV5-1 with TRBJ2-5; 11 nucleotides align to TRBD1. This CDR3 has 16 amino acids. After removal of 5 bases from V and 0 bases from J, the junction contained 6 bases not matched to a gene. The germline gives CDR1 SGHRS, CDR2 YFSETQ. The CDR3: CASSPGTGGYQETQYF. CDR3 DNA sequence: TGCGCCAGCAGTCCGGGGACAGGGGGGTACCAAGAGACCCAGTACTTC.

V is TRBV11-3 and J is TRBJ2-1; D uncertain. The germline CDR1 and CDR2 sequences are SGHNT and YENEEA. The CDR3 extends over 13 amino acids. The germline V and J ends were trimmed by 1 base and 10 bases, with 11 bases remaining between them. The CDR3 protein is CASSLGAREEQFF. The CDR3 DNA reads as TGTGCCAGCAGCTTAGGGGCCCGTGAGGAGCAGTTCTTC. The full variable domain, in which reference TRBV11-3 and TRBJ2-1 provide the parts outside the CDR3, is EAGVVQSPRYKIIEKKQPVAFWCNPISGHNTLYWYLQNLGQGPELLIRYENEEAVDDSQLPKDRFSAERLKGVDSTLKIQPAELGDSAVYLCASSLGAREEQFFGPGTRLTVL.

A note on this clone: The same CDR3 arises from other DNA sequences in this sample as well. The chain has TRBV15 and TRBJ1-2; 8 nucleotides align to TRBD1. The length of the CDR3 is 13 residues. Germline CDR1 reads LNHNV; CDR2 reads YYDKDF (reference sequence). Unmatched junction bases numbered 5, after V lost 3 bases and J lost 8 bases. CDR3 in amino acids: CATSSRTGSGYTF. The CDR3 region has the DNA TGTGCCACCAGCAGTAGGACAGGGAGCGGCTACACCTTC.

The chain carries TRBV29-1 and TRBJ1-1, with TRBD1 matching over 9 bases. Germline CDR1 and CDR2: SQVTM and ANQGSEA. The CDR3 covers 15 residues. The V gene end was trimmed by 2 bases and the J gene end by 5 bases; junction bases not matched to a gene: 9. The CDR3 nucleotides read TGCAGCGTTGAAAGGAGATCCGGGACAGGGACTGAAGCTTTCTTT. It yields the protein CSVERRSGTGTEAFF.

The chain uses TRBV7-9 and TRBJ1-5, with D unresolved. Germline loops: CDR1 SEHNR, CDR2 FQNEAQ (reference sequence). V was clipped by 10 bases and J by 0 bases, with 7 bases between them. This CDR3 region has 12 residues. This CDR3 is CATADSNQPQHF. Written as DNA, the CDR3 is TGTGCCACGGCGGATAGCAATCAGCCCCAGCATTTT.

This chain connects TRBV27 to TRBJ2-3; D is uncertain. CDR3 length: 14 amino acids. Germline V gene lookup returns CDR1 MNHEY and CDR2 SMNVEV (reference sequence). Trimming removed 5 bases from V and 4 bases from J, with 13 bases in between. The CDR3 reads CASSPISRSDTQYF. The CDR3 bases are TGTGCCAGCAGTCCAATAAGCCGCTCAGATACGCAGTATTTT.

CDR3 region: CASSRWGDDTGELFF. The CDR3 DNA reads as TGCGCCAGCAGTAGGTGGGGGGATGACACCGGGGAGCTGTTTTTT. The V call is TRBV5-1, the J call TRBJ2-2, with D perhaps matching TRBD2 (6 bases). The CDR3 is 15 residues long. Germline V gene data show CDR1 as SGHRS and CDR2 as YFSETQ. V was trimmed by 5 bases and J by 3 bases, leaving 14 bases between them.

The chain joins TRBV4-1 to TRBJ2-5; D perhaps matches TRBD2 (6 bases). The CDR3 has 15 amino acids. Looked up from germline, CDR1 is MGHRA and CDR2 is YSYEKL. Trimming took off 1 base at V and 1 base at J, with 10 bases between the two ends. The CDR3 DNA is TGCGCCAGCAGCCAAGCCTGGAGGGGCCAAGAGACCCAGTACTTC. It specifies CASSQAWRGQETQYF.

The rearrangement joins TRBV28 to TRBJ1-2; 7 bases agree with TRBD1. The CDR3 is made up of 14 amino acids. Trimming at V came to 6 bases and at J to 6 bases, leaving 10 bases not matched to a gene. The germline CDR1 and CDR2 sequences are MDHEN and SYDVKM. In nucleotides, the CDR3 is TGTGCCAGCAGGGCCGGGACAGATTACGATGGCTACACCTTC. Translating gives CASRAGTDYDGYTF.

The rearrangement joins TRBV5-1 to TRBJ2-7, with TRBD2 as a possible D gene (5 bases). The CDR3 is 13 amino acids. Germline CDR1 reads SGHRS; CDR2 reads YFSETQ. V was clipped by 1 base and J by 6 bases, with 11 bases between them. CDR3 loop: CASSLNPAGEQYF. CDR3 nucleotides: TGCGCCAGCAGCTTGAATCCGGCGGGCGAGCAGTACTTC.

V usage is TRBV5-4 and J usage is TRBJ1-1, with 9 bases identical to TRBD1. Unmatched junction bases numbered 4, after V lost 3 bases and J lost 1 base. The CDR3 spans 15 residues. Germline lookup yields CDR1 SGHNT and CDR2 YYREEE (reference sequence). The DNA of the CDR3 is TGTGCCAGCAGCTCACAGGGGGCTGGGAACACTGAAGCTTTCTTT. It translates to CASSSQGAGNTEAFF.

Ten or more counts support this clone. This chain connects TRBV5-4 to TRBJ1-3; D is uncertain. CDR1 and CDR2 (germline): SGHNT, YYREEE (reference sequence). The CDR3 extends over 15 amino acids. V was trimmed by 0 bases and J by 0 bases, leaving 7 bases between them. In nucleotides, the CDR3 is TGTGCCAGCAGCTTGGTTGGGAGCTCTGGAAACACCATATATTTT. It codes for CASSLVGSSGNTIYF.

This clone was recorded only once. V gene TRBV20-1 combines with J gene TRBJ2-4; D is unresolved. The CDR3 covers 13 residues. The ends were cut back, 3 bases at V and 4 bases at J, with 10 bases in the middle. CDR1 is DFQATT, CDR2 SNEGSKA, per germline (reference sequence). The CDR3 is CSASLPVKNIQYF. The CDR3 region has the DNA TGCAGTGCTAGTTTACCAGTAAAAAACATTCAGTACTTC.

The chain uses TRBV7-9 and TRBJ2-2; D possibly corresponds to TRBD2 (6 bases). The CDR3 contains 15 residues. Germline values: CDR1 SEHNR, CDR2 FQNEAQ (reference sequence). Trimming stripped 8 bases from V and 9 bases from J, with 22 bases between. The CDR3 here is CASQSGQGYSRELFF. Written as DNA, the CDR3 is TGTGCCAGCCAAAGCGGGCAGGGTTATTCGCGGGAGCTGTTTTTT.

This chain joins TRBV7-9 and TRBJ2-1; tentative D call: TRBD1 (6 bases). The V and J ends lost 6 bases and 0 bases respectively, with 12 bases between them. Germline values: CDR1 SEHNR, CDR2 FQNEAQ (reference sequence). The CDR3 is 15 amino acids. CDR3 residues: CASRPGQFSYNEQFF. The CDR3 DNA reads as TGTGCCAGCAGACCTGGACAGTTCTCCTACAATGAGCAGTTCTTC.